Below are 29 T cell receptor beta chains sequenced from a single sample in a study of T cells and Merkel cell carcinoma outcomes. Assay used: immunoSEQ multiplex PCR; TCRdb lists only in-frame clones, some missing. The table has 15,000 to 17,000 clones, roughly 76% seen once. Sequenced material: tumor tissue from Merkel cell carcinoma. These receptors were collected from a human donor with Merkel cell carcinoma.

The table lists this clone with a few counts. The V gene is TRBV5-1, the J gene TRBJ2-2, with D tentatively TRBD1 (6 bases). V gave up 2 bases and J gave up 0 bases, with 8 bases separating them. This CDR3 is 15 amino acids long. Germline CDR1 reads SGHRS; CDR2 reads YFSETQ. CDR3 nucleotides: TGCGCCAGCAGCTTCGGGACAACGAACACCGGGGAGCTGTTTTTT. The encoded protein is CASSFGTTNTGELFF.

The rearrangement links TRBV4-1 to TRBJ2-2, with TRBD2 matching over 9 bases. Germline V gene sequence: CDR1 MGHRA, CDR2 YSYEKL. The CDR3 length is 17 residues. Trimming at V came to 2 bases and at J to 4 bases, leaving 8 bases not matched to a gene. The CDR3 spells CASSQRGGGGGTGELFF. CDR3 coding DNA: TGCGCCAGCAGCCAACGGGGAGGCGGGGGGGGCACCGGGGAGCTGTTTTTT.

The chain carries TRBV27 and TRBJ1-2, with D perhaps matching TRBD1 (5 bases). The germline V gene has CDR1 MNHEY and CDR2 SMNVEV (reference sequence). The CDR3 runs 14 residues. V lost 3 bases and J 4 bases, leaving 12 bases between the germline ends. The CDR3 spells CASSFRSGTYGYTF. CDR3 nucleotides: TGTGCCAGCAGTTTTCGCTCAGGGACCTATGGCTACACCTTC.

The chain combines TRBV6-5 with TRBJ2-1, with D possibly matching TRBD2 (5 bases). V lost 6 bases, J lost 9 bases, and 21 bases lay in between. CDR3 size: 15 residues. Per the germline V gene, CDR1 is MNHEY and CDR2 is SVGAGI. The CDR3 DNA reads as TGTGCCAGCAGCGTAGGCCTGGAGGTGTTGAGTGAGCAGTTCTTC. Residues: CASSVGLEVLSEQFF.

For the CDR3, the DNA is TGTGCCAGTACCCTGAGGGGTATTCTTCAGCCCCAGCATTTT. Amino acids: CASTLRGILQPQHF. This rearrangement joins TRBV19 to TRBJ1-5, with a possible D match to TRBD1 (5 bases). The CDR3 sequence is 14 residues long. V lost 7 bases and J 6 bases, leaving 16 bases between the germline ends. CDR1 LNHDA and CDR2 SQIVND come from the germline V gene (reference sequence).

The chain recombines TRBV5-1 with TRBJ2-5; a possible D gene is TRBD2 (7 bases). The V end lost 0 bases, the J end lost 5 bases, and 14 bases lay between the germline ends. The CDR3 has 15 amino acids. Germline assignment: CDR1 SGHRS and CDR2 YFSETQ. The CDR3 DNA sequence: TGCGCCAGCAGCTTGGGTCGGGGGGCGGGCGAGACCCAGTACTTC. Encoded protein: CASSLGRGAGETQYF.

In this sample, this clone turned up a few times. This chain connects TRBV6-1 to TRBJ2-2; 10 positions agree with TRBD1. The length of the CDR3 is 15 residues. Germline V lookup: CDR1 MNHNS, CDR2 SASEGT. V gave up 8 bases and J gave up 5 bases; unmatched junction bases: 8. The CDR3 reads CASAGGQGPTGELFF. The CDR3 nucleotides read TGTGCCAGCGCTGGGGGACAGGGGCCAACCGGGGAGCTGTTTTTT.

The rearrangement joins TRBV7-9 to TRBJ1-2; no clear D gene. Germline CDR1 reads SEHNR; CDR2 reads FQNEAQ (reference sequence). This CDR3 spans 13 amino acids. Deletions cut 5 bases from V and 6 bases from J, with 13 bases between. The CDR3 bases are TGTGCCAGCAGCATGGACGTACCGGATGGCTACACCTTC. Its translation is CASSMDVPDGYTF.

The CDR3 DNA sequence: TGTGCTAGTGGACCAGAGTTACACCCCTACGAGCAGTACTTC. Its translation is CASGPELHPYEQYF. The rearrangement uses TRBV12-5 and TRBJ2-7, with D unclear. CDR1 LGHNT and CDR2 FRNRAP come from the germline V gene. The CDR3 runs to 14 residues. V gave up 6 bases and J gave up 2 bases, with 14 bases separating them. The entire variable domain, with the rest obtained from reference TRBV12-5 and TRBJ2-7, is as follows: DARVTQTPRHKVTEMGQEVTMRCQPILGHNTVFWYRQTMMQGLELLAYFRNRAPLDDSGMPKDRFSAEMPDATLATLKIQPSEPRDSAVYFCASGPELHPYEQYFGPGTRLTVT.

The genes are TRBV19 and TRBJ2-2, with 11 bases aligning to TRBD2. The CDR3 totals 17 residues. After removal of 5 bases from V and 1 base from J, the junction contained 6 bases not matched to a gene. CDR1 is LNHDA, CDR2 SQIVND, per germline (reference sequence). CDR3: CASSPPLAGGNTGELFF. DNA for the CDR3: TGTGCCAGTAGTCCCCCGCTAGCGGGGGGGAACACCGGGGAGCTGTTTTTT.

This chain uses TRBV6-6 with TRBJ2-2; 12 positions match TRBD2. This CDR3 region has 15 residues. The ends lost 6 bases at V and 5 bases at J; junction bases unmatched: 4. Germline assignment: CDR1 MNHNY and CDR2 SVGAGI (reference sequence). The DNA for the CDR3 is TGTGCCAGCAGAAGACTAGCGGGGGTAACCGGGGAGCTGTTTTTT. Its translation is CASRRLAGVTGELFF.

This chain connects TRBV6-4 to TRBJ2-5, with D possibly being TRBD2 (5 bases). V shed 4 bases and J shed 3 bases, with 9 bases lying between them. This CDR3 has 13 amino acids. Germline lookup yields CDR1 MRHNA and CDR2 SNTAGT. The CDR3 DNA follows: TGTGCCAGCAGTGTCGGGGAAAAAGAGACCCAGTACTTC. The encoded protein is CASSVGEKETQYF.

The chain employs TRBV7-8 and TRBJ2-3, with 9 bases lining up with TRBD1. The CDR3 totals 18 residues. Germline trimming cut 1 base from V and 4 bases from J; bases unmatched to any gene: 12. The germline gives CDR1 SGHVS, CDR2 FQNEAQ. This chain's CDR3 is CASSLGHGGTGSPDTQYF. The CDR3 DNA reads as TGTGCCAGCAGCTTAGGGCATGGGGGGACAGGGTCCCCAGATACGCAGTATTTT.

The gene calls are TRBV4-2 and TRBJ1-4; maybe TRBD1 (5 bases). This CDR3 comprises 15 residues. V gave up 1 base and J gave up 10 bases, with 16 bases separating them. Germline loops: CDR1 LGHNA, CDR2 YNFKEQ. The CDR3 loop reads CASSQVGQRGGKLFF. The CDR3 region has the DNA TGTGCCAGCAGCCAAGTGGGGCAGCGGGGGGGAAAACTGTTTTTT.

The chain combines TRBV19 with TRBJ1-2, with unresolved D. V lost 4 bases, J lost 6 bases, and 12 bases lay in between. Germline CDR1 is LNHDA and CDR2 is SQIVND (reference sequence). The CDR3 extends over 13 amino acids. The CDR3 DNA follows: TGTGCCAGTAGTAACCGAGCAGGAGATGGCTACACCTTC. Translation: CASSNRAGDGYTF.

The rearrangement uses TRBV11-2 and TRBJ1-2; D not resolved. CDR1 is SGHAT, CDR2 FQNNGV, per germline. CDR3 length: 14 amino acids. V was cut by 0 bases and J by 8 bases, with 13 bases left in between. CDR3 sequence reads: CASSLDASVRGYTF. The CDR3 DNA reads TGTGCCAGCAGCTTAGACGCCAGTGTAAGGGGCTACACCTTC.

The CDR3 loop is CASSRGPGERTQYF. The CDR3 nucleotides read TGTGCCAGCAGCCGTGGACCGGGCGAAAGGACCCAGTACTTC. The chain uses TRBV14 and TRBJ2-5; no clear D gene. The CDR3 is 14 residues long. Germline-derived CDR1 and CDR2 are SGHDN and FVKESK. Trimming shortened V by 4 bases and J by 7 bases, and 16 bases separated the two germline ends. Complete variable domain (other parts from reference TRBV14 and TRBJ2-5): EAGVTQFPSHSVIEKGQTVTLRCDPISGHDNLYWYRRVMGKEIKFLLHFVKESKQDESGMPNNRFLAERTGGTYSTLKVQPAELEDSGVYFCASSRGPGERTQYFGPGTRLLVL.

This clone has more than one count but fewer than ten. This rearrangement joins TRBV11-3 to TRBJ2-1; D remains unclear. Germline CDR1 SGHNT, CDR2 YENEEA. Trimming left V 5 bases short and J 6 bases short, with 11 bases between. CDR3 size: 13 residues. CDR3 protein: CASSPVSGNEQFF. DNA of the CDR3: TGTGCCAGCAGCCCCGTATCTGGCAATGAGCAGTTCTTC.

The chain employs TRBV11-2 and TRBJ1-3, with D tentatively TRBD1 (5 bases). Germline CDR1 and CDR2: SGHAT and FQNNGV. V lost 1 base, J lost 0 bases, and 10 bases lay in between. The CDR3 loop spans 16 amino acids. CDR3 coding DNA: TGTGCCAGCAGCTTAGTGGGACTGGACTCTGGAAACACCATATATTTT. Translated, it gives CASSLVGLDSGNTIYF.

The chain has TRBV7-2 and TRBJ1-2; D perhaps matches TRBD1 (5 bases). Germline assignment: CDR1 SGHTA and CDR2 FQGNSA. The CDR3 extends over 16 amino acids. The V end lost 1 base, the J end lost 6 bases, and 18 bases lay between the germline ends. CDR3 coding DNA: TGTGCCAGCAGCTTAGTCGCCGGGGGTGAGTTCCATGGCTACACCTTC. This gives the protein CASSLVAGGEFHGYTF.

This sequence joins TRBV4-1 and TRBJ2-7; 8 bases are a match to TRBD1. Germline trimming cut 5 bases from V and 6 bases from J; bases unmatched to any gene: 9. Germline lookup yields CDR1 MGHRA and CDR2 YSYEKL. The CDR3 loop spans 14 amino acids. CDR3 nucleotide sequence: TGCGCCAGCAGCGGGGCAGGGGGCTTCGGCGAGCAGTACTTC. This codes for CASSGAGGFGEQYF.

The chain links TRBV15 to TRBJ2-5; perhaps TRBD2 as D (6 bases). V lost 3 bases and J 2 bases, leaving 22 bases between the germline ends. This CDR3 contains 18 residues. The germline gives CDR1 LNHNV, CDR2 YYDKDF (reference sequence). The CDR3 DNA reads TGTGCCACCAGCAGGGAAATACCTCTGGCGGGAAGGCAAGAGACCCAGTACTTC. It codes for CATSREIPLAGRQETQYF.

The J gene is TRBJ2-1, the V gene TRBV7-8; 13 bases are a match to TRBD2. The CDR3 totals 15 residues. Germline CDR1 is SGHVS and CDR2 is FQNEAQ. With V trimmed by 3 bases and J by 7 bases, 3 bases remained unmatched. The CDR3 spells CASSLGLAGFNEQFF. In DNA form, the CDR3 reads TGTGCCAGCAGCTTGGGACTAGCGGGGTTTAATGAGCAGTTCTTC.

The chain is built from TRBV5-8 and TRBJ1-3; a possible D gene is TRBD1 (5 bases). The CDR3 has 15 amino acids. The V and J ends lost 3 bases and 2 bases respectively, with 12 bases between them. The V gene's germline CDR1 is SGHTS and CDR2 YDEGEE. The CDR3 DNA is TGTGCCAGCAGCTGGGGGGAGCAAACTGGAAACACCATATATTTT. It is translated as CASSWGEQTGNTIYF.

V is TRBV19 and J is TRBJ2-7, with TRBD2 matching over 7 bases. The CDR3 spans 15 residues. J was trimmed by 3 bases and V by 4 bases; bases with no gene match: 9. Germline assignment: CDR1 LNHDA and CDR2 SQIVND (reference sequence). CDR3 region: CASSSPRRERYEQYF. In DNA, the CDR3 is TGTGCCAGTAGTAGTCCGAGGCGGGAGCGCTACGAGCAGTACTTC. Together with reference TRBV19 and TRBJ2-7, the CDR3 gives the full variable domain: DGGITQSPKYLFRKEGQNVTLSCEQNLNHDAMYWYRQDPGQGLRLIYYSQIVNDFQKGDIAEGYSVSREKKESFPLTVTSAQKNPTAFYLCASSSPRRERYEQYFGPGTRLTVT.

V gene TRBV5-4 combines with J gene TRBJ2-3; D is unresolved. V was trimmed by 0 bases and J by 5 bases, leaving 1 base between them. The length of the CDR3 is 11 residues. The germline CDR1 and CDR2 sequences are SGHNT and YYREEE (reference sequence). This CDR3 is CASSLGDTQYF. The DNA for the CDR3 is TGTGCCAGCAGCTTGGGAGATACGCAGTATTTT.

The CDR3 loop reads CSGTVYYGYTF. DNA of the CDR3: TGCAGTGGTACAGTTTACTATGGCTACACCTTC. The gene calls are TRBV20-1 and TRBJ1-2, with D hard to call. The CDR3 covers 11 residues. Germline-derived CDR1 and CDR2 are DFQATT and SNEGSKA (reference sequence). V lost 7 bases and J 3 bases, leaving 9 bases between the germline ends.

The chain recombines TRBV6-6 with TRBJ2-1; 11 bases agree with TRBD1. Losses at the gene ends were 2 bases for V and 12 bases for J; bases not matched to a gene: 0. This CDR3 has 12 residues. Germline CDR1 and CDR2: MNHNY and SVGAGI (reference sequence). CDR3 bases: TGTGCCAGCAGTTACGGGACAGGGGGGCAGTTCTTC. It yields the protein CASSYGTGGQFF.

The rearrangement uses TRBV30 and TRBJ1-5; D call uncertain. The V end lost 2 bases, the J end lost 5 bases, and 10 bases lay between the germline ends. The CDR3 is 13 residues long. CDR1 and CDR2 from the germline V gene are GTSNPN and SVGIG (reference sequence). The CDR3 loop reads CAWSPTGDQPQHF. For the CDR3, the DNA is TGTGCCTGGAGTCCCACGGGTGATCAGCCCCAGCATTTT.